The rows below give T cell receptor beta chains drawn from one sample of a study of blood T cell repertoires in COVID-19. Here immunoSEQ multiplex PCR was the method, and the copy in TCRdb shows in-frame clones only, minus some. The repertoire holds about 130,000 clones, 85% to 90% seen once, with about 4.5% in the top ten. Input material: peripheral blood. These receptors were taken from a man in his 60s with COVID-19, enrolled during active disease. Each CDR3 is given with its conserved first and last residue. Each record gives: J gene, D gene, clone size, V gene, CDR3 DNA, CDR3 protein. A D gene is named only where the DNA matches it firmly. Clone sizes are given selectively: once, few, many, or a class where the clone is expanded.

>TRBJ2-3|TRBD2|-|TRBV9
TGTGCCAGCAGCTTCTTAGCGGGGGGGAGCACAGATACGCAGTATTTT
CASSFLAGGSTDTQYF
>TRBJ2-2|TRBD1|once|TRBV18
TGTGCCAGCTCGCCCTGGGACAGCACCGGGGAGCTGTTTTTT
CASSPWDSTGELFF
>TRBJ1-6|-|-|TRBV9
TGTGCCAGCAGCGTGGCCCCATCAGGGAACAATTCACCCCTCCACTTT
CASSVAPSGNNSPLHF
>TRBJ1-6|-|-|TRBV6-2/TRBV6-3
TGTGCCAGCAGTCAGCACCCCGGGACAACGGGGCTTTCACCCCTCCACTTT
CASSQHPGTTGLSPLHF
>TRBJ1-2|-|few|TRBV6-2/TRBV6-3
TGTGCCAGCAGTTCCGCCTCCGGGAAGGGAGGGTATGGCTACACCTTC
CASSSASGKGGYGYTF
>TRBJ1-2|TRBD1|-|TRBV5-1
TGCGCCAGCAGCTTCGAGGGACAGTACTATGGCTACACCTTC
CASSFEGQYYGYTF
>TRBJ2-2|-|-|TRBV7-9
TGTGCCAGCAGCCCCCGTGGGTCGCGGGGGCGCGACACCGGGGAGCTGTTTTTT
CASSPRGSRGRDTGELFF
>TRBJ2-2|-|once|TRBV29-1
TGCAGCGCTGGAGACAGTCTTACCGGGGAGCTGTTTTTT
CSAGDSLTGELFF
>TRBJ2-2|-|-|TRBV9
TGTGCCAGCAGCATTCAGGCCTCGGATGGGGAGCTGTTTTTT
CASSIQASDGELFF
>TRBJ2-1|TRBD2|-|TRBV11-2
TGTGCCAGCAGCCCCTGGACTAGCGGGGGTCCCTACAATGAGCAGTTCTTC
CASSPWTSGGPYNEQFF
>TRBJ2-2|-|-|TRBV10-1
TGCGCCAGCAGGGATAGGGGAACCGGGGAGCTGTTTTTT
CASRDRGTGELFF
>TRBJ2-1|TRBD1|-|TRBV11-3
TGTGCCAGCAGCACGCGACAGGGAGCGCTGGTGGATGAGCAGTTCTTC
CASSTRQGALVDEQFF
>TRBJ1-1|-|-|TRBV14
TGTGCCAGCAGCCAAGTCCAGGGCCGATTTTCTCCTGAAGCTTTCTTT
CASSQVQGRFSPEAFF
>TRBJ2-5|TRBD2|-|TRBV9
TGTGCCAGCAGCGCCGACGTTGCGAGGGGAGGGGAGACCCAGTACTTC
CASSADVARGGETQYF
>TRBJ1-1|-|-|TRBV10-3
TGTGCCACAACGCCCAGGGGGAACACTGAAGCTTTCTTT
CATTPRGNTEAFF
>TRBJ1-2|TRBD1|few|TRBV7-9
TGTGCCAGCAGCTTAGGTGGGGTGGGACAGGACCTATATGGCTACACCTTC
CASSLGGVGQDLYGYTF
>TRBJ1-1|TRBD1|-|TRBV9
TGTGCCAGCAGCGTAGCAGGGGGGCCCGCTGAAGCTTTCTTT
CASSVAGGPAEAFF
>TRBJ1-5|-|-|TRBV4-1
TGCGCCAGCAGCCAAGAAACAGGGAGCAATCAGCCCCAGCATTTT
CASSQETGSNQPQHF
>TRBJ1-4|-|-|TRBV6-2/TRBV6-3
TGTGCCAGCAGTTATCCCCCACCGACAGATTCTCTTAATGAAAAACTGTTTTTT
CASSYPPPTDSLNEKLFF
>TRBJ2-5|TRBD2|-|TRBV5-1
TGCGCCAGCAGCTTCAACGCGGGGGTAGGAGAGACCCAGTACTTC
CASSFNAGVGETQYF
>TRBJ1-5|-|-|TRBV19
TGTGCCAGTAGTATAGGTCAGACTATCAATCAGCCCCAGCATTTT
CASSIGQTINQPQHF
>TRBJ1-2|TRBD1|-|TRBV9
TGTGCCAGCAGCGTAGGACTACAGGGGGCGAGTTATGGCTACACCTTC
CASSVGLQGASYGYTF
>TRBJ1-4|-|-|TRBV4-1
TGCGCCAGCAGCCGAACTGTGACAACGACCTCTGAAAAACTGTTTTTT
CASSRTVTTTSEKLFF
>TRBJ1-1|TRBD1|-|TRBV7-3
TGTGCCAGCAGCTTATCAGGGGGCAGGGCTGAAGCTTTCTTT
CASSLSGGRAEAFF
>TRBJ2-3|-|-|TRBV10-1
TGCGCCAGCAGTCGTCGCGGAAGCACAGATACGCAGTATTTT
CASSRRGSTDTQYF
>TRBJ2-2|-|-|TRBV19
TGTGCCAGTAGTATAGATCGTCCCGGGGAGCTGTTTTTT
CASSIDRPGELFF
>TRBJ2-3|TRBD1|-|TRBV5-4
TGTGCCAGCAGCCAGCCGGGACAGGGCACGAATACGCAGTATTTT
CASSQPGQGTNTQYF
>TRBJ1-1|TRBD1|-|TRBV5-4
TGTGCCAGCAGCCTCGACAGGGTTGTCACTGAAGCTTTCTTT
CASSLDRVVTEAFF